This TCR beta chain comes out of a study of PD-L1 blockade in urothelial cancer. As for the study in general: Most patients, about 85% of the roughly 30, were males with bladder-origin cancer.

General study results and limits: Durable-benefit patients expanded tumor-associated blood clones more at 3 weeks.

Germline V gene sequence: CDR1 SGHDT, CDR2 YYEEEE. The CDR3 is made up of 17 amino acids. V shed 3 bases and J 4 bases; nucleotides not matched to a gene: 7. Sequenced by immunoSEQ multiplex PCR; TCRdb stores in-frame clones only, minus some. The sample holds 95,000 to 100,000 clones, roughly 84% seen once. Documented time point: pretreatment peripheral blood. For this clone: No antigen is known for it.

This clonotype was sampled from a man aged 60 to 69 with urothelial cancer. The chain links TRBV5-6 to TRBJ2-1, with 13 nucleotides matching TRBD2. This sample comprised PBMCs, obtained around atezolizumab (anti-PD-L1) treatment. CDR3 sequence: CASSSPMTSGGYNEQFF. The CDR3 DNA reads as TGTGCCAGCAGCTCGCCAATGACTAGCGGGGGGTACAATGAGCAGTTCTTC.